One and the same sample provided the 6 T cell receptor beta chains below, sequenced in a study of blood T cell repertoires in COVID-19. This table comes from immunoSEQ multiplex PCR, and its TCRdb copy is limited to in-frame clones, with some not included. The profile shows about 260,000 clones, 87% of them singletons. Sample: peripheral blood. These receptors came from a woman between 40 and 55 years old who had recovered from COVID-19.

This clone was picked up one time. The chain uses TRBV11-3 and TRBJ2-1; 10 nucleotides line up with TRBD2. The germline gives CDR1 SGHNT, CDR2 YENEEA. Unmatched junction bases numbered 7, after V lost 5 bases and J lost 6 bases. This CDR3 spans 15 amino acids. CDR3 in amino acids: CASSISGGFGNEQFF. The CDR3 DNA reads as TGTGCCAGCAGCATTAGCGGGGGGTTTGGCAATGAGCAGTTCTTC.

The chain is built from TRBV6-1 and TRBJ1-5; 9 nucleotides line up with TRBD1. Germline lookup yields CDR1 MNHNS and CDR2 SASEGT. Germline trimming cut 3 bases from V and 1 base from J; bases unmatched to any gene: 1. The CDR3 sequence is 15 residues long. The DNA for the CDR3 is TGTGCCAGCAGTGAGACAGGGGGGAGCAATCAGCCCCAGCATTTT. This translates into CASSETGGSNQPQHF.

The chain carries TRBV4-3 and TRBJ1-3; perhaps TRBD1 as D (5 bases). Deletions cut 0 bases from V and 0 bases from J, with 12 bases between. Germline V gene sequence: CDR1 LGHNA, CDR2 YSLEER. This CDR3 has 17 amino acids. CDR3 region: CASSQDFGAISGNTIYF. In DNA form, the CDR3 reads TGCGCCAGCAGCCAAGATTTTGGGGCAATCTCTGGAAACACCATATATTTT.

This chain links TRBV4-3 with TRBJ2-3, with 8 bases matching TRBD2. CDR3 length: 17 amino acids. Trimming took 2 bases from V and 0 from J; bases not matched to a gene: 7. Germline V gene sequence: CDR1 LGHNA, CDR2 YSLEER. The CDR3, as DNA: TGCGCCAGCAGCCAATTGAGCGGGGGCCTCAGCACAGATACGCAGTATTTT. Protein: CASSQLSGGLSTDTQYF.

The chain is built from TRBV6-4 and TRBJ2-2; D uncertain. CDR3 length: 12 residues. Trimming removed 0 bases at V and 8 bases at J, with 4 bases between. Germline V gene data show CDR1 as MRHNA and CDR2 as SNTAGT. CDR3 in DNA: TGTGCCAGCAGTGACTCCGGTGGGGAGCTGTTTTTT. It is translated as CASSDSGGELFF.

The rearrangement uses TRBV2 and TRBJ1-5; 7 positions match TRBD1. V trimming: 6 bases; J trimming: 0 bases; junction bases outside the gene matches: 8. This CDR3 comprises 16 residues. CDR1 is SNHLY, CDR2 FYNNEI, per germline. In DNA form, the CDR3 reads TGTGCCAGCAGACACACGACAGGGTATAGCAATCAGCCCCAGCATTTT. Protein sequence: CASRHTTGYSNQPQHF. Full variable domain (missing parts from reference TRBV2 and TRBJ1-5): EPEVTQTPSHQVTQMGQEVILRCVPISNHLYFYWYRQILGQKVEFLVSFYNNEISEKSEIFDDQFSVERPDGSNFTLKIRSTKLEDSAMYFCASRHTTGYSNQPQHFGDGTRLSIL.